This T cell receptor (beta chain) was captured in a study of blood T cell repertoires in COVID-19. Study at large: Italy, Spain and the United States were the sources of the convalescent and acute COVID-19 samples.

This clone showed up just once. CDR3 size: 15 residues. CDR1 is SGHNT, CDR2 YENEEA, per germline. After removal of 0 bases from V and 1 base from J, the junction contained 2 bases not matched to a gene. Original handling: Estimation of nucleated cell counts was performed using reference gene primer amplification. Repertoires were generated with immunoSEQ multiplex PCR, while TCRdb's copy carries only in-frame clones and drops some. Clonal size and the V and J genes are those of that table, whereas D and trimming came from the DNA. The sample has about 310,000 clones, roughly 89% seen once; the top ten hold around 4.4%.

The clonotype originates from a woman aged 18 to 35 with acute COVID-19. Sequencing input: PBMCs or T cells enriched from blood (not recorded which). This chain links TRBV11-3 with TRBJ2-5; 7 bases are a match to TRBD2. Here the CDR3 DNA reads TGTGCCAGCAGCTTAGAAGCGGGGCGCCAAGAGACCCAGTACTTC. It specifies CASSLEAGRQETQYF. Filled out from reference TRBV11-3 and TRBJ2-5, the complete variable domain reads EAGVVQSPRYKIIEKKQPVAFWCNPISGHNTLYWYLQNLGQGPELLIRYENEEAVDDSQLPKDRFSAERLKGVDSTLKIQPAELGDSAVYLCASSLEAGRQETQYFGPGTRLLVL.